This T cell receptor beta chain stems from a study of blood T cell repertoires in COVID-19. For the study at large: From the United States, Italy and Spain came samples of acute and convalescent COVID-19. Sample material is recorded as cDNA or gDNA derived from T cells, B-cell-depleted T cells, or PBMCs.

Original processing notes: Amplifying reference gene primers gave estimates of nucleated cell counts. Measured with immunoSEQ multiplex PCR; TCRdb has only the in-frame clones, and not every one. V, J and clone size are those of that table, while D and trimming were read from the DNA. The table records over 130,000 clones, over 80% of them present only once. Germline V lookup: CDR1 MNHEY, CDR2 SMNVEV (reference sequence). The CDR3 is 17 amino acids. The J segment lost 5 bases and the V segment lost 5 bases, leaving 11 bases of the junction unmatched. The sample consisted of peripheral blood. This sequence originates from a man aged 55-75 years with active or convalescent COVID-19. The chain carries TRBV27 and TRBJ2-5; 13 positions agree with TRBD2. The CDR3 region is CASSPAGTSGIRETQYF. DNA of the CDR3: TGTGCCAGCAGTCCCGCGGGGACTAGCGGGATTAGGGAGACCCAGTACTTC.